Each of the 32 T cell receptor beta chains below was sequenced from the same sample in a study of shared clonotypes between healthy human individuals. Sequenced by immunoSEQ multiplex PCR; TCRdb stores in-frame clones only, minus some. The sample lists approximately 940,000 clones, over 75% seen once, with about 1.5% in the top ten. The sequenced material came from memory CD4+ T cells sorted from blood. The subset denotes: CD45RA-negative fraction. The receptors shown here come from a man younger than 35 in good health.

The chain couples TRBV7-9 to TRBJ2-7, with D uncertain. V was clipped by 2 bases and J by 6 bases, with 11 bases between them. CDR3 size: 13 residues. Germline V gene lookup returns CDR1 SEHNR and CDR2 FQNEAQ (reference sequence). The chain's CDR3 is CASSLRRSGEQYF. DNA for the CDR3: TGTGCCAGCAGCTTACGTCGGAGTGGCGAGCAGTACTTC.

The J gene is TRBJ2-3, the V gene TRBV29-1, with TRBD2 matching over 7 bases. This CDR3 comprises 15 residues. V shed 5 bases and J 4 bases; nucleotides not matched to a gene: 12. CDR1 and CDR2 from the germline V gene are SQVTM and ANQGSEA. The CDR3 protein is CSVWMREGGADTQYF. DNA of the CDR3: TGCAGCGTTTGGATGAGGGAGGGTGGTGCAGATACGCAGTATTTT.

This chain joins TRBV19 and TRBJ2-2; 12 positions match TRBD1. Germline assignment: CDR1 LNHDA and CDR2 SQIVND (reference sequence). CDR3 length equals 17 residues. J was trimmed by 7 bases and V by 6 bases; bases with no gene match: 12. The CDR3, as DNA: TGTGCCAGTAGCAAGGGACAGGGGGCTGGCTGGGGCGGGGAGCTGTTTTTT. As protein: CASSKGQGAGWGGELFF.

This clone was seen a handful of times. The CDR3 bases are TGTGCCATTAGCAGGGACATCTCCTACGAGCAGTACTTC. This codes for CAISRDISYEQYF. The gene calls are TRBV10-3 and TRBJ2-7, with a weak D call TRBD1 (6 bases). The V gene's germline CDR1 is ENHRY and CDR2 SYGVKD. The CDR3 sequence is 13 residues long. V was cut by 9 bases and J by 0 bases, with 12 bases left in between.

Only one count was recorded for this clone. V is TRBV29-1 and J is TRBJ2-1; tentative D call: TRBD2 (6 bases). Trimming took off 2 bases at V and 0 bases at J, with 23 bases between the two ends. This CDR3 has 19 residues. The germline gives CDR1 SQVTM, CDR2 ANQGSEA. CDR3 DNA: TGCAGCGTTGAAAGGGACTCCGGTGGGTTGTTGGGCTCCTACAATGAGCAGTTCTTC. Protein sequence: CSVERDSGGLLGSYNEQFF.

This clone was seen once. V usage is TRBV27 and J usage is TRBJ2-1, with TRBD1 identical over 7 bases. The J segment lost 8 bases and the V segment lost 2 bases, leaving 18 bases of the junction unmatched. From germline, CDR1 is MNHEY and CDR2 SMNVEV (reference sequence). This CDR3 spans 18 amino acids. The CDR3 DNA follows: TGTGCCAGCAGTTTAGACTCGGGAAGGGGGCGAATTTCTCATGAGCAGTTCTTC. It yields the protein CASSLDSGRGRISHEQFF.

The chain combines TRBV7-2 with TRBJ2-3; D remains unclear. The CDR3 is made up of 15 amino acids. The V gene's germline CDR1 is SGHTA and CDR2 FQGNSA. V was cut by 0 bases and J by 4 bases, with 11 bases left in between. The CDR3 DNA is TGTGCCAGCAGCTTAGCGGCTAGGAGCTCAGATACGCAGTATTTT. It translates to CASSLAARSSDTQYF.

The chain uses TRBV6-1 and TRBJ1-4, with TRBD1 matching over 8 bases. Germline values: CDR1 MNHNS, CDR2 SASEGT. Trimming at V came to 7 bases and at J to 5 bases, leaving 9 bases not matched to a gene. The CDR3 has 15 residues. The CDR3 DNA reads TGTGCCAGCACGGTAGCCCAGGGGGCAAATGAAAAACTGTTTTTT. It encodes CASTVAQGANEKLFF.

Concerning this clone itself: A read error may explain this, as a much larger clone is one base away. The chain carries TRBV11-3 and TRBJ1-2; 9 bases line up with TRBD1. V shed 5 bases and J 7 bases; nucleotides not matched to a gene: 5. There are 13 residues in the CDR3. Looked up from germline, CDR1 is SGHNT and CDR2 is YENEEA. CDR3 nucleotides: TGTGCCAGCAGCCTCGGACAGGGGTCTGGCTACACCTTC. It yields the protein CASSLGQGSGYTF.

This clone showed up just once. The CDR3 nucleotides read TGTGCCAGTAGTAGACAGTTCAGCTCCTACAATGAGCAGTTCTTC. As protein: CASSRQFSSYNEQFF. This chain joins TRBV19 and TRBJ2-1; D might be TRBD1 (5 bases). V lost 4 bases and J lost 0, with 10 bases in between. This CDR3 has 15 residues. Germline V gene lookup returns CDR1 LNHDA and CDR2 SQIVND (reference sequence).

The chain is built from TRBV7-3 and TRBJ2-5; D call uncertain. The germline V gene has CDR1 SGHTA and CDR2 FQGTGA. The CDR3 has 13 amino acids. The V end was cut by 6 bases, the J end by 4 bases, with 12 bases between. The CDR3 DNA reads as TGTGCCAGCAGTTCGGGTAGACGAGAGACCCAGTACTTC. This translates into CASSSGRRETQYF.

This clone was detected many times. V usage is TRBV5-1 and J usage is TRBJ1-3; D unclear. Trimming shortened V by 7 bases and J by 0 bases, and 8 bases separated the two germline ends. The germline V gene has CDR1 SGHRS and CDR2 YFSETQ. The CDR3 consists of 13 residues. CDR3 in amino acids: CASRGTSGNTIYF. The CDR3 DNA sequence: TGCGCCAGCCGGGGAACCTCTGGAAACACCATATATTTT.

The V and J genes are TRBV11-2 and TRBJ1-1, with D hard to call. Trimming removed 1 base at V and 8 bases at J, with 14 bases between. CDR3 length: 14 amino acids. CDR1 is SGHAT and CDR2 is FQNNGV in the germline V gene. The CDR3, as DNA: TGTGCCAGCAGCTTAGGCCACCTAATCGGCGAAGCTTTCTTT. It specifies CASSLGHLIGEAFF. The full variable domain, completed using reference TRBV11-2 and TRBJ1-1, is EAGVAQSPRYKIIEKRQSVAFWCNPISGHATLYWYQQILGQGPKLLIQFQNNGVVDDSQLPKDRFSAERLKGVDSTLKIQPAKLEDSAVYLCASSLGHLIGEAFFGQGTRLTVV.

V and J are TRBV7-9 and TRBJ1-4; no reliable D call. The CDR3 sequence is 15 residues long. V lost 2 bases, J lost 10 bases, and 17 bases lay in between. Looked up from germline, CDR1 is SEHNR and CDR2 is FQNEAQ (reference sequence). The CDR3 reads CASSLSWPVKGKLFF. DNA for the CDR3: TGTGCCAGCAGCTTATCATGGCCGGTGAAGGGAAAACTGTTTTTT.

This clone came up once. The chain links TRBV7-6 to TRBJ2-7, with D perhaps matching TRBD1 (5 bases). CDR1 and CDR2 from the germline V gene are SGHVS and FNYEAQ. This CDR3 is 11 amino acids long. Trimming stripped 4 bases from V and 9 bases from J, with 10 bases between. The CDR3 is CASSSLGVQYF. The CDR3 DNA reads TGTGCCAGCAGCTCCTTAGGGGTGCAGTACTTC.

This sequence joins TRBV7-8 and TRBJ2-5; D may be TRBD1 (6 bases). The germline V gene encodes CDR1 SGHVS and CDR2 FQNEAQ. Deletions cut 0 bases from V and 5 bases from J, with 16 bases between. The CDR3 has 16 residues. The CDR3 sequence is CASSLAGPGVAETQYF. The CDR3 nucleotides read TGTGCCAGCAGCTTAGCGGGCCCAGGGGTTGCGGAGACCCAGTACTTC.

The chain is built from TRBV28 and TRBJ1-2, with 9 bases lining up with TRBD1. V trimming: 7 bases; J trimming: 5 bases; junction bases outside the gene matches: 14. CDR3 length equals 16 residues. Germline lookup yields CDR1 MDHEN and CDR2 SYDVKM. CDR3 sequence reads: CASIKTGGRTAYGYTF. In nucleotides, the CDR3 is TGTGCCAGCATCAAGACAGGGGGAAGGACGGCGTATGGCTACACCTTC.

The V gene is TRBV5-1, the J gene TRBJ2-7, with 7 bases aligning to TRBD1. V lost 4 bases to trimming and J lost 2 bases; unmatched junction nucleotides: 9. Germline V gene sequence: CDR1 SGHRS, CDR2 YFSETQ. The CDR3 has 15 amino acids. CDR3 DNA sequence: TGCGCCAGCAGCCCTCCGGGACAGCGCCCCTACGAGCAGTACTTC. Its protein is CASSPPGQRPYEQYF. The full variable domain, rest sourced from reference TRBV5-1 and TRBJ2-7, is KAGVTQTPRYLIKTRGQQVTLSCSPISGHRSVSWYQQTPGQGLQFLFEYFSETQRNKGNFPGRFSGRQFSNSRSEMNVSTLELGDSALYLCASSPPGQRPYEQYFGPGTRLTVT.

This sequence joins TRBV18 and TRBJ2-5; D gene uncertain. Germline V gives CDR1 KGHSH, CDR2 LQKENI. The CDR3 consists of 12 residues. V was pared by 6 bases and J by 5 bases, with 10 bases between. The CDR3 region is CASSFDAETQYF. The CDR3 DNA follows: TGTGCCAGCTCTTTTGACGCGGAGACCCAGTACTTC. The full variable domain, with the rest looked up from reference TRBV18 and TRBJ2-5, is NAGVMQNPRHLVRRRGQEARLRCSPMKGHSHVYWYRQLPEEGLKFMVYLQKENIIDESGMPKERFSAEFPKEGPSILRIQQVVRGDSAAYFCASSFDAETQYFGPGTRLLVL.

This clone has only a few counts. The rearrangement links TRBV28 to TRBJ1-1; D ambiguous. The CDR3 is made up of 15 amino acids. V lost 0 bases and J 1 base, leaving 9 bases between the germline ends. In germline, CDR1 is MDHEN, CDR2 SYDVKM. CDR3 loop: CASSLWDGPNTEAFF. CDR3 DNA: TGTGCCAGCAGTTTATGGGACGGACCGAACACTGAAGCTTTCTTT.

The gene calls are TRBV19 and TRBJ2-7, with TRBD1 as a possible D gene (6 bases). V was pared by 3 bases and J by 4 bases, with 19 bases between. Per germline, CDR1 LNHDA and CDR2 SQIVND (reference sequence). This CDR3 contains 16 residues. CDR3 sequence (DNA): TGTGCCAGTAGTATCAGACAGGAGTCGGGGAAATACGAGCAGTACTTC. The encoded protein is CASSIRQESGKYEQYF.

This chain joins TRBV5-1 and TRBJ1-3, with D maybe TRBD1 (5 bases). The V and J ends lost 7 bases and 0 bases respectively, with 5 bases between them. The CDR3 is 12 residues long. Germline V gene data show CDR1 as SGHRS and CDR2 as YFSETQ. This CDR3 reads CASQGSGNTIYF. CDR3 nucleotide sequence: TGCGCCAGCCAGGGCTCTGGAAACACCATATATTTT.

The rearrangement uses TRBV5-1 and TRBJ1-4, with 8 bases lining up with TRBD1. V lost 4 bases to trimming and J lost 5 bases; unmatched junction nucleotides: 4. Germline CDR1 is SGHRS and CDR2 is YFSETQ. The CDR3 is 14 amino acids. As DNA, the CDR3 is TGCGCCAGCAGCCCACAGGGGGGGAATGAAAAACTGTTTTTT. This sequence encodes CASSPQGGNEKLFF. Drawing the rest from reference TRBV5-1 and TRBJ1-4, the complete variable domain is KAGVTQTPRYLIKTRGQQVTLSCSPISGHRSVSWYQQTPGQGLQFLFEYFSETQRNKGNFPGRFSGRQFSNSRSEMNVSTLELGDSALYLCASSPQGGNEKLFFGSGTQLSVL.

V and J are TRBV10-3 and TRBJ1-4, with D tentatively TRBD1 (5 bases). Germline V CDR1 and CDR2: ENHRY, SYGVKD. The CDR3 covers 14 residues. Trimming left V 4 bases short and J 8 bases short, with 14 bases between. The CDR3 bases are TGTGCCATCAGTGGGGATCAGGGTTTCGAAAAACTGTTTTTT. Protein sequence: CAISGDQGFEKLFF.

This sequence joins TRBV30 and TRBJ1-3; TRBD1 is a possible D gene (6 bases). Trimming stripped 1 base from V and 2 bases from J, with 9 bases between. Germline CDR1 GTSNPN, CDR2 SVGIG (reference sequence). There are 14 residues in the CDR3. CDR3 protein: CAWSDRVTGNTIYF. The CDR3 DNA sequence: TGTGCCTGGAGTGACAGGGTCACTGGAAACACCATATATTTT.

In regard to this clone: This sample includes further DNA sequences coding for the same CDR3. The chain is built from TRBV5-1 and TRBJ2-2; D is ambiguous. Per the germline V gene, CDR1 is SGHRS and CDR2 is YFSETQ. The length of the CDR3 is 15 residues. V was cut by 0 bases and J by 1 base, with 7 bases left in between. This CDR3 reads CASSLGSGNTGELFF. CDR3 DNA: TGCGCCAGCAGCTTGGGGTCCGGGAACACCGGGGAGCTGTTTTTT.

The rearrangement joins TRBV9 to TRBJ1-2; the D is unclear. The CDR3 is 12 amino acids. The V gene lost 0 bases and the J gene lost 2 bases, with 2 bases spanning the gap. Germline assignment: CDR1 SGDLS and CDR2 YYNGEE. For the CDR3, the DNA is TGTGCCAGCAGCGTAGTCAACTATGGCTACACCTTC. Translating gives CASSVVNYGYTF.

In its sample, this clone was seen a few times. V is TRBV18 and J is TRBJ2-7; a possible D gene is TRBD2 (5 bases). The germline V and J ends were trimmed by 3 bases and 7 bases, with 16 bases remaining between them. This CDR3 spans 14 amino acids. Per germline, CDR1 KGHSH and CDR2 LQKENI. This CDR3 is CASSPSTSRGEQYF. The CDR3 DNA follows: TGTGCCAGCTCACCCTCGACGTCACGAGGGGAGCAGTACTTC.

This chain links TRBV21-1 with TRBJ1-5. TRBV21-1 is deemed a pseudogene. This CDR3 has 12 residues. This CDR3 reads CASSTCNQPQHF. CDR3 nucleotides: TGTGCCAGCAGCACGTGCAATCAGCCCCAGCATTTT.

The rearrangement links TRBV18 to TRBJ2-5, with a tentative D call TRBD1 (6 bases). The germline gives CDR1 KGHSH, CDR2 LQKENI. The CDR3 is made up of 15 amino acids. V lost 5 bases and J 1 base, leaving 14 bases between the germline ends. The CDR3 spells CASSSIRGAQETQYF. The CDR3 DNA sequence: TGTGCCAGCTCAAGCATCAGGGGTGCCCAAGAGACCCAGTACTTC.

The chain combines TRBV19 with TRBJ1-1, with D hard to call. Germline V gene sequence: CDR1 LNHDA, CDR2 SQIVND (reference sequence). This CDR3 contains 13 residues. The V and J ends lost 10 bases and 3 bases respectively, with 15 bases between them. In DNA form, the CDR3 reads TGTGCCACAATCCCTGGCGGTCACACTGAAGCTTTCTTT. Its translation is CATIPGGHTEAFF. The entire variable domain, with the rest obtained from reference TRBV19 and TRBJ1-1, is as follows: DGGITQSPKYLFRKEGQNVTLSCEQNLNHDAMYWYRQDPGQGLRLIYYSQIVNDFQKGDIAEGYSVSREKKESFPLTVTSAQKNPTAFYLCATIPGGHTEAFFGQGTRLTVV.

The chain joins TRBV19 to TRBJ1-1; no clear D. This CDR3 spans 14 amino acids. Trimming removed 0 bases at V and 8 bases at J, with 13 bases between. Germline V gene lookup returns CDR1 LNHDA and CDR2 SQIVND (reference sequence). The CDR3: CASSIDVWTVEAFF. CDR3 coding DNA: TGTGCCAGTAGTATAGATGTCTGGACGGTGGAAGCTTTCTTT.